Below are 21 T cell receptor beta chains sequenced from a single sample in a study of PD-1 blockade in classical Hodgkin lymphoma. Measured with immunoSEQ multiplex PCR; TCRdb has only the in-frame clones, and not every one. Of approximately 100,000 clones listed, about nine tenths are singletons. Every patient had relapsed following autologous stem cell transplantation, and cohorts differed in brentuximab vedotin exposure. The input for sequencing was peripheral blood mononuclear cells (PBMCs), taken at baseline. The receptors shown here come from a human donor with classical Hodgkin lymphoma.

V and J are TRBV21-1 and TRBJ1-1. TRBV21-1 corresponds to a pseudogene. The CDR3 has 16 amino acids. CDR3 coding DNA: TGTGCCAGCAGCAAAGTTAAGAACCCCATGAACACTGAAGCTTTCTTT. Translating it yields CASSKVKNPMNTEAFF.

A single count supports this clone. This chain links TRBV30 with TRBJ1-1; D ambiguous. The CDR3 contains 13 residues. The V end was cut by 4 bases, the J end by 10 bases, with 19 bases between. In germline, CDR1 is GTSNPN, CDR2 SVGIG (reference sequence). Here the CDR3 reads CAWTPPGMAPAFF. The CDR3 DNA sequence: TGTGCCTGGACCCCCCCAGGCATGGCTCCAGCTTTCTTT.

The chain employs TRBV2 and TRBJ1-1; tentatively, D is TRBD1 (6 bases). Per germline, CDR1 SNHLY and CDR2 FYNNEI. V was shortened by 7 bases and J by 6 bases, with 18 bases between the two germline ends. The CDR3 consists of 14 residues. CDR3 amino acids: CASTKQGTGAEAFF. CDR3 nucleotides: TGTGCCAGCACCAAACAGGGAACAGGCGCTGAAGCTTTCTTT.

The chain employs TRBV30 and TRBJ1-1; D call uncertain. CDR1 is GTSNPN and CDR2 is SVGIG in the germline V gene (reference sequence). Trimming shortened V by 7 bases and J by 1 base, and 13 bases separated the two germline ends. The CDR3 loop spans 13 amino acids. The CDR3 DNA reads as TGTGCCTCCGCCCGGTTTGGGAACACTGAAGCTTTCTTT. Protein product: CASARFGNTEAFF.

This chain joins TRBV9 and TRBJ2-1, with a weak D call TRBD2 (6 bases). Trimming took off 4 bases at V and 10 bases at J, with 15 bases between the two ends. This CDR3 has 13 residues. In germline, CDR1 is SGDLS, CDR2 YYNGEE. This CDR3 reads CASSPPAGFEQFF. Here the CDR3 DNA reads TGTGCCAGCAGCCCCCCCGCGGGATTCGAGCAGTTCTTC.

The J gene is TRBJ2-1, the V gene TRBV9; TRBD1 matches at 12 bases. CDR3 length equals 18 residues. The germline CDR1 and CDR2 sequences are SGDLS and YYNGEE. With V trimmed by 0 bases and J by 10 bases, 14 bases remained unmatched. Here the CDR3 reads CASSVAGGTGGTSGEQFF. The CDR3 DNA is TGTGCCAGCAGCGTAGCTGGTGGGACAGGGGGCACAAGCGGCGAGCAGTTCTTC.

J is TRBJ1-2 and V is TRBV10-3; TRBD1 agrees at 8 bases. The junction had 3 bases not matched to a gene; V was cut back by 5 bases and J by 4 bases. The CDR3 covers 13 residues. CDR1 ENHRY and CDR2 SYGVKD come from the germline V gene. CDR3 protein: CAISTDRGYGYTF. The CDR3 DNA sequence: TGTGCCATCAGTACTGACAGGGGCTATGGCTACACCTTC.

This chain connects TRBV9 to TRBJ2-4, with 9 nucleotides matching TRBD2. The ends lost 0 bases at V and 6 bases at J; junction bases unmatched: 10. In germline, CDR1 is SGDLS, CDR2 YYNGEE. The CDR3 is made up of 17 amino acids. The DNA of the CDR3 is TGTGCCAGCAGCGTAGTAGGGGCGGGAGGGCCTGGAAACATTCAGTACTTC. Its protein is CASSVVGAGGPGNIQYF.

This clone was counted only a few times. Germline and junction disagree at one end, which may indicate a read error. The chain combines TRBV2 with TRBJ2-4; no firm D call. The CDR3 sequence is 13 residues long. The germline V gene has CDR1 SNHLY and CDR2 FYNNEI. DNA for the CDR3: TGTGCCAGCGGTGAATCCCCGAAAAACATTCAGTACTTC. It specifies CASGESPKNIQYF.

This clone appeared once. The V and J genes are TRBV5-1 and TRBJ2-1; TRBD2 matches 9 bases. CDR3 length equals 15 residues. J was trimmed by 4 bases and V by 4 bases; bases with no gene match: 6. The germline V gene has CDR1 SGHRS and CDR2 YFSETQ. The DNA for the CDR3 is TGCGCCAGCAGCGTTAGCGGGAGTTCTTACAATGAGCAGTTCTTC. It codes for CASSVSGSSYNEQFF.

This CDR3 is CASKSPTVTLKGMREQYF. CDR3 in DNA: TGTGCCAGCAAGTCTCCAACGGTGACACTCAAGGGGATGAGAGAGCAGTACTTC. This rearrangement joins TRBV28 to TRBJ2-7; a possible D gene is TRBD1 (5 bases). Germline-derived CDR1 and CDR2 are MDHEN and SYDVKM. CDR3 length equals 18 residues. Trimming removed 7 bases at V and 7 bases at J, with 32 bases between.

J is TRBJ2-7 and V is TRBV28; D remains unclear. Germline loops: CDR1 MDHEN, CDR2 SYDVKM. V dropped 5 bases and J dropped 1 base, with 6 bases sitting between them. The CDR3 has 12 residues. The CDR3 is CASSLGSYEQYF. CDR3 DNA: TGTGCCAGCAGTCTCGGATCCTACGAGCAGTACTTC.

The chain links TRBV5-1 to TRBJ1-2; 9 bases align to TRBD1. J gave up 7 bases and V 2 bases, and 12 bases lay outside the gene matches. Germline V lookup: CDR1 SGHRS, CDR2 YFSETQ. The CDR3 spans 16 residues. The DNA of the CDR3 is TGCGCCAGCAGCTTCGCCACGGGACAGGGAATTAGTGGCTACACCTTC. Its translation is CASSFATGQGISGYTF. Using reference TRBV5-1 and TRBJ1-2 for the parts outside the CDR3, the full variable domain is KAGVTQTPRYLIKTRGQQVTLSCSPISGHRSVSWYQQTPGQGLQFLFEYFSETQRNKGNFPGRFSGRQFSNSRSEMNVSTLELGDSALYLCASSFATGQGISGYTFGSGTRLTVV.

The chain combines TRBV27 with TRBJ1-6; unclear D gene. This CDR3 comprises 14 residues. Germline loops: CDR1 MNHEY, CDR2 SMNVEV (reference sequence). The V and J ends lost 3 bases and 8 bases respectively, with 11 bases between them. CDR3 protein: CASSLFRTDSPLHF. The CDR3 nucleotides are TGTGCCAGCAGTTTGTTTCGGACTGATTCACCCCTCCACTTT.

V is TRBV6-6 and J is TRBJ1-4; the D is unclear. Germline CDR1 reads MNHNY; CDR2 reads SVGAGI (reference sequence). This CDR3 contains 13 residues. V was pared by 10 bases and J by 3 bases, with 12 bases between. DNA of the CDR3: TGTGCCACCTACGACCGATCTAATGAAAAACTGTTTTTT. This translates into CATYDRSNEKLFF.

The chain recombines TRBV25-1 with TRBJ2-5; D not certain. V was cut by 1 base and J by 3 bases, with 15 bases left in between. This CDR3 spans 16 amino acids. In germline, CDR1 is MGHDK, CDR2 SYGVNS. Written as DNA, the CDR3 is TGTGCCAGCAGTGAATCTGTGTCCGCCCAGGAAGAGACCCAGTACTTC. This translates into CASSESVSAQEETQYF.

In this sample, this clone turned up once. The chain links TRBV5-1 to TRBJ2-7; TRBD2 might be the D (5 bases). Germline CDR1 SGHRS, CDR2 YFSETQ. V lost 7 bases and J 3 bases, leaving 17 bases between the germline ends. The CDR3 has 14 residues. This CDR3 is CASQLRGSSYEQYF. The CDR3, as DNA: TGCGCCAGCCAACTCCGGGGTAGTAGCTACGAGCAGTACTTC.

This clone was counted a few times. The V gene is TRBV5-1, the J gene TRBJ1-1, with a weak D call TRBD1 (6 bases). CDR1 and CDR2 from the germline V gene are SGHRS and YFSETQ. Trimming cost V 5 bases and J 1 base, with 12 bases left between them. This CDR3 spans 14 amino acids. CDR3 amino acids: CASRNQQGNTEAFF. In DNA form, the CDR3 reads TGCGCCAGCAGAAACCAACAGGGGAACACTGAAGCTTTCTTT.

The chain has TRBV19 and TRBJ2-7; D might be TRBD1 (7 bases). Deletions cut 3 bases from V and 3 bases from J, with 12 bases between. The germline V gene encodes CDR1 LNHDA and CDR2 SQIVND (reference sequence). The CDR3 extends over 14 amino acids. The CDR3 DNA reads as TGTGCCAGTAGTATTAGGAGGGGGCACTACGAGCAGTACTTC. Amino acid sequence: CASSIRRGHYEQYF.

In its sample, this clone was seen a few times. This CDR3 reads CASSPRGTADQPQHF. The CDR3 DNA is TGTGCCAGCAGCCCCCGGGGGACCGCCGATCAGCCCCAGCATTTT. The gene calls are TRBV27 and TRBJ1-5; D is perhaps TRBD1 (5 bases). Trimming took 6 bases from V and 5 from J, leaving 17 bases between them. The germline V gene has CDR1 MNHEY and CDR2 SMNVEV (reference sequence). This CDR3 has 15 residues.

The CDR3 nucleotides are TGTGCCAGCAGTTTCCAGGTCTACGAGCAGTACTTC. Translating gives CASSFQVYEQYF. J is TRBJ2-7 and V is TRBV28; no clear D. V was trimmed by 3 bases and J by 3 bases, leaving 6 bases between them. This CDR3 is 12 amino acids long. Germline V CDR1 and CDR2: MDHEN, SYDVKM.